The clone carrying this T cell receptor (beta chain) was seen only once. The sample comes from a study of T cell clonotyping in hematopoietic cell transplantation. The method was immunoSEQ multiplex PCR; TCRdb's version includes in-frame clones alone and lacks a portion of them. Of about 5,700 clones listed, more than 60% are singletons. The clonotype originates from a male patient aged 50 to 60 who had an allogeneic stem cell transplant from an unrelated donor, so the T cells may come from the graft donor. Some clones in this sample may be carry-over from other donors' samples. This specimen was PBMCs, taken 100 days after allogeneic stem cell transplant.

CDR3 coding DNA: TGTGCCAGCAGCGCCCCCAGGGGACTCTTCGCCCGGCCCCAGCATTTT. This sequence encodes CASSAPRGLFARPQHF. The J gene is TRBJ1-5, the V gene TRBV28; a weak D match, TRBD1 (6 bases). V shed 6 bases and J shed 9 bases, with 24 bases lying between them. The CDR3 contains 16 residues. CDR1 and CDR2 (germline): MDHEN, SYDVKM.